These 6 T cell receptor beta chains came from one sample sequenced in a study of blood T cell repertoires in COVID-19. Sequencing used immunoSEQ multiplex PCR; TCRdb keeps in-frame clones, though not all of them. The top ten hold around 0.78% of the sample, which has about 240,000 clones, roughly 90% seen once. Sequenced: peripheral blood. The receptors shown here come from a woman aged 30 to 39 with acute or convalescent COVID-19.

CDR3 DNA: TGTGCCATCAGTGACTTGAGTACGCAGTATTTT. Translated: CAISDLSTQYF. This sequence joins TRBV10-3 and TRBJ2-3; D not resolved. CDR1 is ENHRY and CDR2 is SYGVKD in the germline V gene. The ends were cut back, 3 bases at V and 8 bases at J, with 6 bases in the middle. The CDR3 has 11 amino acids.

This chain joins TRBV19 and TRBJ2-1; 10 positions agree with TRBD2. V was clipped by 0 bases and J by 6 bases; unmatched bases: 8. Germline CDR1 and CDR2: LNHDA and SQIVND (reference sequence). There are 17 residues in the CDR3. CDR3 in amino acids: CASSIEILAGAVNEQFF. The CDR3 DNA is TGTGCCAGTAGTATAGAGATCCTAGCGGGAGCTGTCAATGAGCAGTTCTTC.

This chain's CDR3 is CASSLASLGQGSGNTIYF. CDR3 in DNA: TGTGCCAGCAGCTTAGCAAGCCTGGGACAGGGCTCAGGAAACACCATATATTTT. This sequence joins TRBV7-6 and TRBJ1-3; 9 bases line up with TRBD1. CDR1 and CDR2 (germline): SGHVS, FNYEAQ. Losses at the gene ends were 0 bases for V and 4 bases for J; bases not matched to a gene: 10. The CDR3 is made up of 18 amino acids.

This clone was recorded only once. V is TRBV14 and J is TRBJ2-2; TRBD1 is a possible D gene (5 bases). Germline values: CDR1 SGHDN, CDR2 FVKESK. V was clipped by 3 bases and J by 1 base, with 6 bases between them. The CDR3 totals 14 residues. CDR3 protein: CASSHRVNTGELFF. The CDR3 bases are TGTGCCAGCAGCCACAGGGTGAACACCGGGGAGCTGTTTTTT.

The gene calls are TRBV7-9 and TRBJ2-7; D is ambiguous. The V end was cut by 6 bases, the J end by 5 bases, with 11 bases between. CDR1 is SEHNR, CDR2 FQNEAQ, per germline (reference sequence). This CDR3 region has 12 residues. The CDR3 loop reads CASSRGENEQYF. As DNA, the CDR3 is TGTGCCAGCAGTCGCGGAGAAAACGAGCAGTACTTC.

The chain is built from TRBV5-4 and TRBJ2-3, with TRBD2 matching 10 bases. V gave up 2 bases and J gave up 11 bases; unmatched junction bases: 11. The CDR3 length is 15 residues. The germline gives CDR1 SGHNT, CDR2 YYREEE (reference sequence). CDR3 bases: TGTGCCAGCAGCTTAGAACTAGCGGGACGTCAAGGGCAGTATTTT. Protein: CASSLELAGRQGQYF.